This is a list of T cell receptor beta chains from one sample in a study of blood T cell repertoires in COVID-19. The method was immunoSEQ multiplex PCR; TCRdb's version includes in-frame clones alone and lacks a portion of them. The sample has approximately 130,000 clones, roughly 79% seen once. The specimen was peripheral blood. These receptors originate from a human donor in a cohort sampled during active COVID-19. Each CDR3 is given with its conserved first and last residue. D genes are given only for firm matches. Rows may omit the clone size; those that give it use once, few, many or a size class.

V: TRBV5-1
D: TRBD1
J: TRBJ2-7
size: .
CDR3: CASSSGQGGSDEQYF
DNA: TGCGCCAGCAGCTCGGGACAGGGAGGGAGCGACGAGCAGTACTTC

V: TRBV11-2
D: .
J: TRBJ1-5
size: .
CDR3: CASSLGQGYQPQHF
DNA: TGTGCCAGCAGCTTAGGGCAGGGGTATCAGCCCCAGCATTTT

V: TRBV3-1/TRBV3-2
D: .
J: TRBJ2-7
size: .
CDR3: CASSSDTGSYEQYF
DNA: TGTGCCAGCAGCTCGGACACGGGCTCCTACGAGCAGTACTTC

V: TRBV3-1/TRBV3-2
D: .
J: TRBJ1-5
size: .
CDR3: CASGAHGQPQHF
DNA: TGTGCCAGCGGGGCGCATGGTCAGCCCCAGCATTTT

V: TRBV10-3
D: TRBD2
J: TRBJ2-3
size: .
CDR3: CAIRLGAGEGDTQYF
DNA: TGTGCCATCAGGTTGGGAGCGGGGGAGGGAGATACGCAGTATTTT

V: TRBV2
D: .
J: TRBJ1-1
size: many
CDR3: CASSVEMTEAFF
DNA: TGTGCCAGCAGTGTAGAGATGACTGAAGCTTTCTTT

V: TRBV28
D: TRBD1
J: TRBJ2-7
size: once
CDR3: CASSLTGGSYEQYF
DNA: TGTGCCAGCAGTTTGACAGGGGGCTCCTACGAGCAGTACTTC

V: TRBV19
D: TRBD1
J: TRBJ1-5
size: .
CDR3: CASSRTGDLAQPQHF
DNA: TGTGCCAGTAGTAGGACAGGGGATCTAGCTCAGCCCCAGCATTTT

V: TRBV5-1
D: TRBD2
J: TRBJ2-3
size: once
CDR3: CASKTSGSTDTQYF
DNA: TGCGCCAGCAAGACTAGCGGGAGCACAGATACGCAGTATTTT

V: TRBV3-1/TRBV3-2
D: TRBD2
J: TRBJ2-1
size: .
CDR3: CASSQGSGGLNEQFF
DNA: TGTGCCAGCAGCCAAGGTAGCGGGGGTCTAAATGAGCAGTTCTTC

V: TRBV2
D: TRBD1
J: TRBJ1-5
size: .
CDR3: CASDDRANRQPQHF
DNA: TGTGCCAGCGACGACAGGGCAAACCGACAGCCCCAGCATTTT

V: TRBV4-2
D: .
J: TRBJ1-4
size: .
CDR3: CASSQVGGDLNEKLFF
DNA: TGTGCCAGCAGCCAAGTTGGCGGGGACCTTAATGAAAAACTGTTTTTT

V: TRBV6-5
D: .
J: TRBJ1-1
size: .
CDR3: CATVRGTEAFF
DNA: TGTGCCACCGTCAGGGGCACTGAAGCTTTCTTT

V: TRBV30
D: .
J: TRBJ1-2
size: once
CDR3: CAWSIGSYGYTF
DNA: TGTGCCTGGAGTATTGGCAGCTATGGCTACACCTTC

V: TRBV5-1
D: TRBD2
J: TRBJ2-3
size: .
CDR3: CASTKAGGWTDTQYF
DNA: TGCGCCAGCACCAAAGCGGGGGGGTGGACAGATACGCAGTATTTT

V: TRBV27
D: .
J: TRBJ2-6
size: .
CDR3: CASSLGPSGANVLTF
DNA: TGTGCCAGCAGTTTAGGCCCCTCTGGGGCCAACGTCCTGACTTTC

V: TRBV6-1
D: .
J: TRBJ1-5
size: few
CDR3: CASSERRPGVGRNQPQHF
DNA: TGTGCCAGCAGTGAAAGAAGGCCCGGGGTGGGTCGAAATCAGCCCCAGCATTTT

V: TRBV5-1
D: .
J: TRBJ1-3
size: .
CDR3: CASSPSGDPGNTIYF
DNA: TGCGCCAGCAGCCCATCGGGGGACCCTGGAAACACCATATATTTT

V: TRBV6-2/TRBV6-3
D: .
J: TRBJ1-1
size: medium-sized
CDR3: CASSYTQGRMNTEAFF
DNA: TGTGCCAGCAGTTACACACAGGGTCGGATGAACACTGAAGCTTTCTTT

V: TRBV3-1/TRBV3-2
D: TRBD2
J: TRBJ2-1
size: few
CDR3: CASSKPGLAEDNEQFF
DNA: TGTGCCAGCAGCAAACCGGGACTAGCGGAAGACAATGAGCAGTTCTTC

V: TRBV28
D: TRBD2
J: TRBJ2-4
size: .
CDR3: CASSFRAGEGVGNIQYF
DNA: TGTGCCAGCAGTTTCCGAGCGGGGGAAGGGGTAGGGAACATTCAGTACTTC

V: TRBV6-5
D: .
J: TRBJ2-7
size: many
CDR3: CASSYSSGSYEQYF
DNA: TGTGCCAGCAGTTACTCGTCAGGCTCCTACGAGCAGTACTTC

V: TRBV6-1
D: .
J: TRBJ1-5
size: .
CDR3: CASSEGGRGLNQPQHF
DNA: TGTGCCAGCAGTGAAGGGGGCAGGGGCCTCAATCAGCCCCAGCATTTT

V: TRBV6-5
D: .
J: TRBJ1-5
size: once
CDR3: CASIQGFPSNQPQHF
DNA: TGTGCCAGTATTCAGGGGTTCCCTAGCAATCAGCCCCAGCATTTT

V: TRBV27
D: .
J: TRBJ2-7
size: .
CDR3: CASSLLTGSEQYF
DNA: TGTGCCAGCAGTCTCCTGACAGGCAGCGAGCAGTACTTC

V: TRBV27
D: TRBD2
J: TRBJ2-3
size: .
CDR3: CASSSGLAGPGVPTDTQYF
DNA: TGTGCCAGCAGTTCGGGACTAGCGGGGCCGGGGGTCCCCACAGATACGCAGTATTTT

V: TRBV7-8
D: TRBD1
J: TRBJ2-7
size: once
CDR3: CASSPGQGWNSYEQYF
DNA: TGTGCCAGCAGCCCGGGACAGGGATGGAACTCCTACGAGCAGTACTTC

V: TRBV6-5
D: TRBD1
J: TRBJ1-1
size: .
CDR3: CASRTGGYTEAFF
DNA: TGTGCCAGTCGGACAGGGGGGTACACTGAAGCTTTCTTT

V: TRBV7-9
D: TRBD1
J: TRBJ2-5
size: once
CDR3: CASSSTGGEETQYF
DNA: TGTGCCAGCAGCTCGACAGGGGGCGAGGAGACCCAGTACTTC

V: TRBV7-9
D: TRBD2
J: TRBJ2-1
size: once
CDR3: CASSLKSGRDNEQFF
DNA: TGTGCCAGCAGCTTAAAGAGTGGGAGGGACAATGAGCAGTTCTTC

V: TRBV6-5
D: .
J: TRBJ2-6
size: .
CDR3: CASSNTGSGANVLTF
DNA: TGTGCCAGCAGTAATACAGGGTCCGGGGCCAACGTCCTGACTTTC

V: TRBV5-4
D: TRBD1
J: TRBJ2-1
size: .
CDR3: CASSHRDRDNEQFF
DNA: TGTGCCAGCAGCCACCGGGACAGGGACAATGAGCAGTTCTTC

V: TRBV27
D: TRBD2
J: TRBJ2-1
size: .
CDR3: CASSPRGLAGGRNEQFF
DNA: TGTGCCAGCAGTCCTCGGGGACTAGCGGGGGGGCGCAATGAGCAGTTCTTC

V: TRBV19
D: TRBD1
J: TRBJ1-6
size: few
CDR3: CASSIHQDRVNSPLHF
DNA: TGTGCCAGTAGTATCCACCAGGACAGGGTTAATTCACCCCTCCACTTT

V: TRBV2
D: .
J: TRBJ2-7
size: .
CDR3: CASSEYYEQYF
DNA: TGTGCCAGCAGTGAGTACTACGAGCAGTACTTC

V: TRBV19
D: .
J: TRBJ1-3
size: once
CDR3: CASSPAGLGNTIYF
DNA: TGTGCCAGTAGTCCAGCGGGACTCGGAAACACCATATATTTT

V: TRBV10-1
D: .
J: TRBJ2-2
size: .
CDR3: CASSGLNTGELFF
DNA: TGCGCCAGCAGCGGTCTGAACACCGGGGAGCTGTTTTTT

V: TRBV19
D: TRBD1
J: TRBJ1-5
size: .
CDR3: CASSMEGQVSQPQHF
DNA: TGTGCCAGTAGTATGGAAGGACAGGTGAGTCAGCCCCAGCATTTT

V: TRBV5-4
D: TRBD1
J: TRBJ2-1
size: .
CDR3: CASSSGTGGLNEQFF
DNA: TGTGCCAGCAGCTCCGGGACAGGGGGTTTAAATGAGCAGTTCTTC

V: TRBV14
D: .
J: TRBJ2-7
size: .
CDR3: CASSQDLQAPQYF
DNA: TGTGCCAGCAGCCAAGATTTGCAGGCCCCGCAGTACTTC

V: TRBV19
D: TRBD1
J: TRBJ2-7
size: .
CDR3: CASGGQGPSYEQYF
DNA: TGTGCCAGTGGCGGACAGGGGCCTTCCTACGAGCAGTACTTC

V: TRBV10-3
D: TRBD2
J: TRBJ2-5
size: .
CDR3: CAISSGGVLETQYF
DNA: TGTGCCATCAGCAGCGGGGGGGTTTTAGAGACCCAGTACTTC

V: TRBV7-8
D: .
J: TRBJ1-5
size: .
CDR3: CASSLGTANQPQHF
DNA: TGTGCCAGCAGCTTAGGGACAGCCAATCAGCCCCAGCATTTT

V: TRBV11-2
D: TRBD1
J: TRBJ2-7
size: .
CDR3: CASSIRGTGSDEQYF
DNA: TGTGCCAGCAGCATCCGCGGGACAGGGTCCGACGAGCAGTACTTC

V: TRBV19
D: TRBD1
J: TRBJ1-2
size: .
CDR3: CASSPWTGYGYTF
DNA: TGTGCCAGTAGTCCCTGGACAGGGTATGGCTACACCTTC

V: TRBV2
D: TRBD1
J: TRBJ2-3
size: .
CDR3: CASSGDRGLTDTQYF
DNA: TGTGCCAGCAGTGGCGACAGGGGGCTTACAGATACGCAGTATTTT

V: TRBV6-5
D: .
J: TRBJ2-3
size: .
CDR3: CASMLLGEADTQYF
DNA: TGTGCCAGCATGTTACTCGGAGAGGCAGATACGCAGTATTTT

V: TRBV4-1
D: .
J: TRBJ1-1
size: .
CDR3: CASSQFQLGTEAFF
DNA: TGCGCCAGCAGCCAATTCCAACTAGGCACTGAAGCTTTCTTT

V: TRBV6-1
D: TRBD1
J: TRBJ2-3
size: .
CDR3: CASSEGTGEDTQYF
DNA: TGTGCCAGCAGTGAGGGGACAGGGGAAGATACGCAGTATTTT

V: TRBV19
D: TRBD1
J: TRBJ1-5
size: .
CDR3: CASTLMGQLTNQPQHF
DNA: TGTGCCAGTACCCTGATGGGACAGCTAACAAATCAGCCCCAGCATTTT

V: TRBV30
D: TRBD1
J: TRBJ2-7
size: once
CDR3: CAWSVQGAGEQYF
DNA: TGTGCCTGGAGTGTACAGGGGGCTGGGGAGCAGTACTTC

V: TRBV12-3/TRBV12-4
D: .
J: TRBJ2-5
size: .
CDR3: CASSQVAENQYF
DNA: TGTGCCAGCAGCCAAGTAGCGGAAAACCAGTACTTC

V: TRBV7-9
D: .
J: TRBJ2-7
size: .
CDR3: CASSLTGHREDEQYF
DNA: TGTGCCAGCAGTCTGACAGGACACCGGGAGGACGAGCAGTACTTC

V: TRBV10-3
D: .
J: TRBJ1-3
size: .
CDR3: CAIGGTSRRSGNTIYF
DNA: TGTGCCATCGGTGGGACTTCCAGGCGCTCTGGAAACACCATATATTTT